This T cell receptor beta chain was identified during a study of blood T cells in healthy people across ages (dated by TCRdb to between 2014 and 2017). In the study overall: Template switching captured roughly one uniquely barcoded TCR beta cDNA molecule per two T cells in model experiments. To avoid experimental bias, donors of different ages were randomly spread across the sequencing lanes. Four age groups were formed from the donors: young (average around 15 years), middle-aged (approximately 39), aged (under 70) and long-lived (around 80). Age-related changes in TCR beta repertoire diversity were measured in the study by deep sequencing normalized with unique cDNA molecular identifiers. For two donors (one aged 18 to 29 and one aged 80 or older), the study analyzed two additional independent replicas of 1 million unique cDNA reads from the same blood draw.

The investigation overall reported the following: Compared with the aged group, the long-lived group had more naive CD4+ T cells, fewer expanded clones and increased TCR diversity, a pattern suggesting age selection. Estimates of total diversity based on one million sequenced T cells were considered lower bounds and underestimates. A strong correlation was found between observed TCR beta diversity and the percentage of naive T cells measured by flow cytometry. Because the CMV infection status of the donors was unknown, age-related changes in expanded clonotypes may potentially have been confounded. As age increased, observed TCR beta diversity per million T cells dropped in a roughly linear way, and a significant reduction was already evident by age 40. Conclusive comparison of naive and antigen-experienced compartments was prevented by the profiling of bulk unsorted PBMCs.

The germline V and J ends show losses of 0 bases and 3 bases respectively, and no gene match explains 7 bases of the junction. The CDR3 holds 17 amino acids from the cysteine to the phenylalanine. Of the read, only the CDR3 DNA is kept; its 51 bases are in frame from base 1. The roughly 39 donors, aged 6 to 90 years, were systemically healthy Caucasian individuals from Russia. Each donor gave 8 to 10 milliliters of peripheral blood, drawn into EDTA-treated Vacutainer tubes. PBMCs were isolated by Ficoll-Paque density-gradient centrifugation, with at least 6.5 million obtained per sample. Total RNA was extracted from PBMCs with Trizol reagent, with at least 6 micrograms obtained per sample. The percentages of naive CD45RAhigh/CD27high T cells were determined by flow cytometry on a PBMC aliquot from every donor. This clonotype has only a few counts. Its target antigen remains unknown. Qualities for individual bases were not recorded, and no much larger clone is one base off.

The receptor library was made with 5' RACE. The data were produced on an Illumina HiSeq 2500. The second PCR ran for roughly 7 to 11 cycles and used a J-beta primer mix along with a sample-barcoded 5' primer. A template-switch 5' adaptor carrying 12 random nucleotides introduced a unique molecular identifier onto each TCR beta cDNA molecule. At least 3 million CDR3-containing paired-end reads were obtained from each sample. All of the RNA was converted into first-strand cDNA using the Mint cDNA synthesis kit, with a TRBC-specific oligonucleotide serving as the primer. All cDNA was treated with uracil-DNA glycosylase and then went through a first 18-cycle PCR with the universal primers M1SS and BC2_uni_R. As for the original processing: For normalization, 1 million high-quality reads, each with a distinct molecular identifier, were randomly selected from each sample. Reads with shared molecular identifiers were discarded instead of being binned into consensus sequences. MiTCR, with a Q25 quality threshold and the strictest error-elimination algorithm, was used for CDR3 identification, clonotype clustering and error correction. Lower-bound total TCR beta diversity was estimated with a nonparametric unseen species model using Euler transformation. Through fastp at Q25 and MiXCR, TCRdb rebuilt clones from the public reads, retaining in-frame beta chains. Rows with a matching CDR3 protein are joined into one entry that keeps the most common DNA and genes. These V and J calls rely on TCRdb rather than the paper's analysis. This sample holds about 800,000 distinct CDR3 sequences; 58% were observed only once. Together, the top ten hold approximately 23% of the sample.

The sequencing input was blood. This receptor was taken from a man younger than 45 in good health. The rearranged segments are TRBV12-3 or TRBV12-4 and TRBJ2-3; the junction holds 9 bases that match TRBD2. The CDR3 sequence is CASSLAQAGGPTDTQYF. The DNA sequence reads TGTGCCAGCAGTTTAGCGCAGGCGGGGGGGCCTACAGATACGCAGTATTTT.